This TCR beta chain was sequenced in a study of monozygotic twins with inflammatory bowel disease. Study-wide results and caveats: It was observed that concordant and discordant twins did not differ in repertoire similarity, possibly given limited power. Support was lacking for any single strong IBD-associated signal or clonotype. Background noise in patient repertoires may stem from differing immunosuppressive treatments.

CDR1 and CDR2 (germline): SNHLY, FYNNEI. This CDR3 region has 13 residues. TCRdb reprocessed the 5' RACE reads and stores each CDR3 protein as one record, lacking DNA. With around 220,000 distinct CDR3 sequences in the sample, the ten largest clones hold roughly 8%. In regard to this clonotype: No antigen is known for it.

Input material: blood. This receptor was obtained from a human donor with ulcerative colitis or Crohn's disease, or a healthy co-twin of an affected twin (not recorded which). This chain uses TRBV2 with TRBJ1-1; there is no DNA to check the TCRdb D call of TRBD1. CDR3 in amino acids: CASGWTGDNEAFF. Filled out from reference TRBV2 and TRBJ1-1, the complete variable domain reads EPEVTQTPSHQVTQMGQEVILRCVPISNHLYFYWYRQILGQKVEFLVSFYNNEISEKSEIFDDQFSVERPDGSNFTLKIRSTKLEDSAMYFCASGWTGDNEAFFGQGTRLTVV.